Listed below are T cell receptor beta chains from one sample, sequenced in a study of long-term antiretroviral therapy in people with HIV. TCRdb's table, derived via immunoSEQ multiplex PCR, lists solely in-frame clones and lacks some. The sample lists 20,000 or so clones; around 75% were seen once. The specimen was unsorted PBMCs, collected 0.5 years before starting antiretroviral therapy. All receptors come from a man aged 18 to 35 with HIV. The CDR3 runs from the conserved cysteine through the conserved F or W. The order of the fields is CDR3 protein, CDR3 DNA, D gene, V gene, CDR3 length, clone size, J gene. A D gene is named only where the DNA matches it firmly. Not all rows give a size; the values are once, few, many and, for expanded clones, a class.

CDR3aa: CASSSSGGNGYTF
CDR3nt: TGTGCCAGCAGCTCCTCAGGGGGCAATGGCTACACCTTC
d_gene: TRBD1
v_gene: TRBV7-2
len: 13
abundance: NA
j_gene: TRBJ1-2

CDR3aa: CASSQVLTGGSYNEQFF
CDR3nt: TGCGCCAGCAGCCAAGTCCTAACAGGGGGCTCCTACAATGAGCAGTTCTTC
d_gene: TRBD1
v_gene: TRBV4-1
len: 17
abundance: NA
j_gene: TRBJ2-1

CDR3aa: CASSPSDRGSGYTF
CDR3nt: TGTGCCAGTAGTCCCTCTGACAGGGGCTCTGGCTACACCTTC
d_gene: TRBD1
v_gene: TRBV19
len: 14
abundance: NA
j_gene: TRBJ1-2

CDR3aa: CASSSPRGGRDTEAFF
CDR3nt: TGTGCCAGCAGCTCGCCCAGGGGGGGACGGGACACTGAAGCTTTCTTT
d_gene: TRBD1
v_gene: TRBV7-9
len: 16
abundance: few
j_gene: TRBJ1-1

CDR3aa: CAISESWRHMNTEAFF
CDR3nt: TGTGCCATCAGTGAGTCCTGGAGACACATGAACACTGAAGCTTTCTTT
d_gene: NA
v_gene: TRBV10-3
len: 16
abundance: NA
j_gene: TRBJ1-1

CDR3aa: CASSYDGGKAKNEQFF
CDR3nt: TGTGCCAGCAGCTACGACGGAGGCAAGGCGAAGAATGAGCAGTTCTTC
d_gene: NA
v_gene: TRBV7-9
len: 16
abundance: NA
j_gene: TRBJ2-1

CDR3aa: CASSQDRGLDEQYF
CDR3nt: TGCGCCAGCAGCCAAGACAGGGGGCTGGACGAGCAGTACTTC
d_gene: TRBD1
v_gene: TRBV4-1
len: 14
abundance: few
j_gene: TRBJ2-7

CDR3aa: CASSVAQTDSYNEQFF
CDR3nt: TGTGCCAGCAGCGTAGCTCAGACTGACTCCTACAATGAGCAGTTCTTC
d_gene: NA
v_gene: TRBV9
len: 16
abundance: NA
j_gene: TRBJ2-1

CDR3aa: CASSGAGIPSEQYF
CDR3nt: TGTGCCAGCAGCGGGGCGGGCATCCCAAGCGAGCAGTACTTC
d_gene: NA
v_gene: TRBV13
len: 14
abundance: NA
j_gene: TRBJ2-7

CDR3aa: CASSIDLRTGFVATNEKLFF
CDR3nt: TGTGCCAGTAGTATAGATCTTAGGACAGGATTCGTTGCAACTAATGAAAAACTGTTTTTT
d_gene: TRBD1
v_gene: TRBV19
len: 20
abundance: few
j_gene: TRBJ1-4

CDR3aa: CASSSGQGYEKLFF
CDR3nt: TGTGCCAGCAGCTCCGGTCAGGGGTATGAAAAACTGTTTTTT
d_gene: NA
v_gene: TRBV13
len: 14
abundance: NA
j_gene: TRBJ1-4

CDR3aa: CATSRVETGVTLYEQYF
CDR3nt: TGTGCCACCAGCAGAGTCGAGACAGGAGTAACACTTTACGAGCAGTACTTC
d_gene: NA
v_gene: TRBV15
len: 17
abundance: NA
j_gene: TRBJ2-7

CDR3aa: CASSLEANTEAFF
CDR3nt: TGTGCCAGTAGTCTGGAGGCGAACACTGAAGCTTTCTTT
d_gene: NA
v_gene: TRBV19
len: 13
abundance: NA
j_gene: TRBJ1-1

CDR3aa: CASSPTVGYEQYF
CDR3nt: TGTGCCAGCAGCCCGACCGTTGGGTACGAGCAGTACTTC
d_gene: NA
v_gene: TRBV4-2
len: 13
abundance: NA
j_gene: TRBJ2-7

CDR3aa: CASTNPKGGDTQYF
CDR3nt: TGTGCCAGTACCAATCCTAAAGGCGGAGATACGCAGTATTTT
d_gene: NA
v_gene: TRBV19
len: 14
abundance: NA
j_gene: TRBJ2-3

CDR3aa: CASSFSGRDEQYF
CDR3nt: TGTGCCAGCAGTTTTTCGGGAAGGGACGAGCAGTACTTC
d_gene: NA
v_gene: TRBV27
len: 13
abundance: NA
j_gene: TRBJ2-7

CDR3aa: CASTLGAGEAFF
CDR3nt: TGTGCCAGCACCCTTGGGGCAGGAGAAGCTTTCTTT
d_gene: NA
v_gene: TRBV6-6
len: 12
abundance: NA
j_gene: TRBJ1-1

CDR3aa: CASSPGGNTEAFF
CDR3nt: TGTGCCAGCAGCCCCGGGGGGAACACTGAAGCTTTCTTT
d_gene: NA
v_gene: TRBV11-2
len: 13
abundance: NA
j_gene: TRBJ1-1

CDR3aa: CASSFLSGARGYTF
CDR3nt: TGTGCCAGCAGCTTTTTATCAGGGGCGCGCGGCTACACCTTC
d_gene: NA
v_gene: TRBV7-2
len: 14
abundance: NA
j_gene: TRBJ1-2

CDR3aa: CASSLRQGGHEQYF
CDR3nt: TGTGCCAGCAGCTTAAGGCAGGGAGGCCACGAGCAGTACTTC
d_gene: NA
v_gene: TRBV11-2
len: 14
abundance: NA
j_gene: TRBJ2-7

CDR3aa: CASSLQGTGTDTQYF
CDR3nt: TGTGCCAGCAGTTTGCAGGGGACCGGGACAGATACGCAGTATTTT
d_gene: NA
v_gene: TRBV28
len: 15
abundance: NA
j_gene: TRBJ2-3

CDR3aa: CASSLSGGTGRNEQFF
CDR3nt: TGTGCCAGCAGTTTATCGGGTGGGACAGGGAGGAATGAGCAGTTCTTC
d_gene: TRBD1
v_gene: TRBV27
len: 16
abundance: NA
j_gene: TRBJ2-1

CDR3aa: CASSPGEGVSYEQYF
CDR3nt: TGCGCCAGCAGCCCCGGGGAGGGGGTTTCCTACGAGCAGTACTTC
d_gene: NA
v_gene: TRBV4-1
len: 15
abundance: NA
j_gene: TRBJ2-7

CDR3aa: CASGQATEAFF
CDR3nt: TGTGCCAGCGGCCAGGCCACTGAAGCTTTCTTT
d_gene: NA
v_gene: TRBV13
len: 11
abundance: few
j_gene: TRBJ1-1

CDR3aa: CASSPVGVYEQYF
CDR3nt: TGCGCCAGCAGCCCCGTCGGCGTCTACGAGCAGTACTTC
d_gene: NA
v_gene: TRBV5-1
len: 13
abundance: NA
j_gene: TRBJ2-7

CDR3aa: CASSPHRDFNNEQFF
CDR3nt: TGTGCCAGCAGCCCCCACCGGGACTTCAACAATGAGCAGTTCTTC
d_gene: NA
v_gene: TRBV4-2
len: 15
abundance: NA
j_gene: TRBJ2-1

CDR3aa: CASSYGSRAEAFF
CDR3nt: TGTGCCAGCAGTTATGGGAGTAGGGCTGAAGCTTTCTTT
d_gene: NA
v_gene: TRBV6-5
len: 13
abundance: NA
j_gene: TRBJ1-1

CDR3aa: CASSQFPGQSYEQYF
CDR3nt: TGCGCCAGCAGCCAATTCCCGGGACAGTCCTACGAGCAGTACTTC
d_gene: TRBD1
v_gene: TRBV4-1
len: 15
abundance: NA
j_gene: TRBJ2-7

CDR3aa: CASSIDRGRTEAFF
CDR3nt: TGCGCCAGCAGCATAGACAGGGGGCGGACTGAAGCTTTCTTT
d_gene: TRBD1
v_gene: TRBV5-1
len: 14
abundance: few
j_gene: TRBJ1-1

CDR3aa: CASSSDKGFDYGYTF
CDR3nt: TGTGCCAGCAGCTCCGACAAGGGGTTTGACTATGGCTACACCTTC
d_gene: NA
v_gene: TRBV7-9
len: 15
abundance: NA
j_gene: TRBJ1-2

CDR3aa: CASSDNYGYTF
CDR3nt: TGTGCCAGCAGTGACAACTATGGCTACACCTTC
d_gene: NA
v_gene: TRBV27
len: 11
abundance: NA
j_gene: TRBJ1-2

CDR3aa: CASSLAVAGDYNEQFF
CDR3nt: TGTGCCAGCAGCTTAGCGGTGGCCGGGGACTACAATGAGCAGTTCTTC
d_gene: NA
v_gene: TRBV7-8
len: 16
abundance: NA
j_gene: TRBJ2-1

CDR3aa: CSVDGRGGGYTF
CDR3nt: TGCAGCGTTGACGGCAGGGGCGGTGGCTACACCTTC
d_gene: NA
v_gene: TRBV29-1
len: 12
abundance: few
j_gene: TRBJ1-2

CDR3aa: CASTSTGTENYGYTF
CDR3nt: TGCGCCAGCACTTCCACAGGGACGGAAAACTATGGCTACACCTTC
d_gene: NA
v_gene: TRBV10-2
len: 15
abundance: NA
j_gene: TRBJ1-2

CDR3aa: CASSPTQDSRGGGYF
CDR3nt: TGTGCCAGCAGTCCAACCCAAGACAGCCGGGGCGGAGGGTACTTC
d_gene: NA
v_gene: TRBV5-6
len: 15
abundance: NA
j_gene: TRBJ2-7

CDR3aa: CASSDSLDRGYTEAFF
CDR3nt: TGTGCCAGCAGTGATAGTTTAGACAGGGGGTACACTGAAGCTTTCTTT
d_gene: TRBD1
v_gene: TRBV2
len: 16
abundance: NA
j_gene: TRBJ1-1

CDR3aa: CASKTTGNMYYGYTF
CDR3nt: TGTGCCAGCAAAACGACAGGGAATATGTACTATGGCTACACCTTC
d_gene: TRBD1
v_gene: TRBV27
len: 15
abundance: NA
j_gene: TRBJ1-2

CDR3aa: CASSSDRAQEAFF
CDR3nt: TGCGCCAGCAGCTCAGACAGGGCCCAAGAAGCTTTCTTT
d_gene: TRBD1
v_gene: TRBV5-1
len: 13
abundance: NA
j_gene: TRBJ1-1

CDR3aa: CASSLRQNSNQPQHF
CDR3nt: TGTGCCAGCAGCTTACGGCAGAATAGCAATCAGCCCCAGCATTTT
d_gene: NA
v_gene: TRBV7-8
len: 15
abundance: medium-sized
j_gene: TRBJ1-5

CDR3aa: CASRESSGGYNEQFF
CDR3nt: TGCGCCAGCAGAGAATCTAGCGGGGGGTACAATGAGCAGTTCTTC
d_gene: TRBD2
v_gene: TRBV10-2
len: 15
abundance: NA
j_gene: TRBJ2-1

CDR3aa: CASSQDTRNTIYF
CDR3nt: TGCGCCAGCAGCCAGGATACTAGAAACACCATATATTTT
d_gene: NA
v_gene: TRBV4-3
len: 13
abundance: NA
j_gene: TRBJ1-3

CDR3aa: CATSPERGTSGRLYEQYF
CDR3nt: TGTGCCACCAGCCCAGAGAGGGGGACTAGCGGGAGACTCTACGAGCAGTACTTC
d_gene: TRBD2
v_gene: TRBV15
len: 18
abundance: NA
j_gene: TRBJ2-7

CDR3aa: CASSLEVSDSPLHF
CDR3nt: TGCGCCAGCAGCTTGGAGGTATCGGATTCACCCCTCCACTTT
d_gene: NA
v_gene: TRBV5-1
len: 14
abundance: few
j_gene: TRBJ1-6

CDR3aa: CASTAGDRAHEQFF
CDR3nt: TGTGCCAGCACCGCCGGGGACAGGGCCCATGAGCAGTTCTTC
d_gene: TRBD1
v_gene: TRBV7-9
len: 14
abundance: once
j_gene: TRBJ2-1

CDR3aa: CASSHGERGTGYNYGYTF
CDR3nt: TGTGCCAGCAGCCATGGGGAAAGGGGGACAGGGTATAACTATGGCTACACCTTC
d_gene: NA
v_gene: TRBV21-1
len: 18
abundance: NA
j_gene: TRBJ1-2

CDR3aa: CASRQGSYEQYF
CDR3nt: TGTGCCAGCAGACAGGGTTCCTACGAGCAGTACTTC
d_gene: NA
v_gene: TRBV28
len: 12
abundance: NA
j_gene: TRBJ2-7

CDR3aa: CASSYAGVDGNTIYF
CDR3nt: TGTGCCAGCAGTTACGCAGGGGTGGATGGAAACACCATATATTTT
d_gene: NA
v_gene: TRBV6-5
len: 15
abundance: NA
j_gene: TRBJ1-3

CDR3aa: CSVDEIFYGYTF
CDR3nt: TGCAGCGTTGACGAGATCTTCTATGGCTACACCTTC
d_gene: NA
v_gene: TRBV29-1
len: 12
abundance: NA
j_gene: TRBJ1-2